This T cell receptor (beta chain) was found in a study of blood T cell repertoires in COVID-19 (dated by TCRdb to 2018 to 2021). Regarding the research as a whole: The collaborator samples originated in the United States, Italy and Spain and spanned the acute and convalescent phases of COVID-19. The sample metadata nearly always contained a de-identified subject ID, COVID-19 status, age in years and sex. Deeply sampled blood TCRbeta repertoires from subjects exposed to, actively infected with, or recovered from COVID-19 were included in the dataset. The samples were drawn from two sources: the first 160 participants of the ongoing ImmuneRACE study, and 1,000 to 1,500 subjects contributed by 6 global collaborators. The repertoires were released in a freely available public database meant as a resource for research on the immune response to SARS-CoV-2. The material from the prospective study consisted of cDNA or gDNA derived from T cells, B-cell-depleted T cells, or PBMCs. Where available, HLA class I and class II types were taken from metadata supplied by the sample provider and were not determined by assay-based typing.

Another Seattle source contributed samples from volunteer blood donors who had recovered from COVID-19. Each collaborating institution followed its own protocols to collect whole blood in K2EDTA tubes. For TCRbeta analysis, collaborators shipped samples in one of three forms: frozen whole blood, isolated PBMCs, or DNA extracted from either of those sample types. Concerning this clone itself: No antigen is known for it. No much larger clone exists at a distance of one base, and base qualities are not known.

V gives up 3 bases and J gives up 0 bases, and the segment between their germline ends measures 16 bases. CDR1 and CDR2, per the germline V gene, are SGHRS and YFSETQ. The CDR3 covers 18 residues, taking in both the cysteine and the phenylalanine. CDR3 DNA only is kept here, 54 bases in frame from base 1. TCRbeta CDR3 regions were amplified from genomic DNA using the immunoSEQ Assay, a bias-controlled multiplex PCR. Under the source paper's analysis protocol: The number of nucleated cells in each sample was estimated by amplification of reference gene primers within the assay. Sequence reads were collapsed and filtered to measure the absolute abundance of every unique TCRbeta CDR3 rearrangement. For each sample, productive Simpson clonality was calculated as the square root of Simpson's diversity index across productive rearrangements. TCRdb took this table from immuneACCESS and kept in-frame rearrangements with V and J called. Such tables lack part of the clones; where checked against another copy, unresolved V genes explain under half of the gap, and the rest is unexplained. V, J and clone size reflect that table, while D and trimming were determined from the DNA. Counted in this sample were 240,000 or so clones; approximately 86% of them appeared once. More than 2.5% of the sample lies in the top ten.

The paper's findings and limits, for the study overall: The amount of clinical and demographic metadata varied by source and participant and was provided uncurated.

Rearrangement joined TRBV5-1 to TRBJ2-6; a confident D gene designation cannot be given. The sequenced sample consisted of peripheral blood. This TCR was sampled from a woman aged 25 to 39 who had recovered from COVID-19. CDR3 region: CASSSVGGGFSGANVLTF. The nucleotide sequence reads TGCGCCAGCAGCTCAGTCGGTGGCGGATTCTCTGGGGCCAACGTCCTGACTTTC.